This T cell receptor beta chain stems from a study of T cells after yellow fever vaccination (dated by TCRdb to the late 2010s). The study in broad terms: Using CD3, CD45RA, CCR7 and CD95 staining, memory subsets (EM, EMRA, CM and Tscm) were sorted on a BD FACS Aria III. To follow T-cell clones before and after primary and booster YFV17D yellow fever vaccination, bulk TCR alpha and beta repertoires were sequenced over time. Blood samples were taken at several timepoints before and after primary and secondary immunization, and bulk PBMC replicates and cell subsets were isolated. The SMART-Seq v4 Ultra Low Input RNA kit was used to prepare libraries from fractions with low cell numbers. Two healthy male donors, one aged 18 to 30 and one aged 30 to 40 years, made up the cohort. Memory subsets were sorted on days 0, 15 and 45 and at 18 months after primary vaccination, and on days 0, 15 and 45 after the 30-year booster.

Deletion took 1 base off V and 9 bases off J, with a span of 10 bases between the germline ends. The germline V gene (reference sequence) supplies CDR1 DFQATT and CDR2 SNEGSKA. The cysteine opens and the phenylalanine closes a CDR3 of 13 amino acids. This entry keeps only the CDR3 DNA: 39 bases, framed from base 1. Read against the paper, the sample's treatment or condition label means: live attenuated yellow fever vaccine strain. A standard Ficoll-Paque protocol was used to isolate PBMCs from peripheral blood. The RNeasy Micro Kit was used to extract RNA from sorted memory subsets. A word on this clonotype: Within one base of it there is no much larger clone, and no base qualities were kept.

Study-wide findings and limitations: A small share of clonotypes occurred in both CD4 and CD8 compartments, likely arising from convergent recombination. Computational filtering was needed because FACS-sorted repertoires could contain abundant contaminating clonotypes from the bulk population. The secondary T-cell response was weaker than the primary response but faster, peaking on day 5 instead of day 15. On day 0, almost all vaccine-responding clonotypes were found to be below detection in the sorted memory subsets. The study included only a couple of donors, which limits how far the findings can be generalized. Most clones expanded after primary vaccination were re-detected after the booster (around 96% of CD4 and roughly 85% of CD8), suggesting broad memory maintenance.

TCR cDNA was synthesized by 5'RACE template switching, through which a universal primer site and unique molecular identifiers were introduced. Priming for cDNA synthesis came from both the TCR alpha and TCR beta constant segments. Library amplification used two PCR steps, and the second PCR step added sample barcodes and sequencing adapters. Libraries were sequenced on Illumina HiSeq 2500 (2x100 bp) or NovaSeq (2x150 bp). On the study's bioinformatics: MIGEC was used to demultiplex reads and collapse the reads into UMI consensus sequences, and MiXCR was used for V(D)J alignment. Clonotypes responding to the vaccine were identified with edgeR on replicate PBMC samples, with the criteria of FDR below 0.01 and a log2 fold change above 5 up to day 15. Bulk clonotypes were assigned CD4 or CD8 identity according to which sequenced CD4 or CD8 repertoire held them at higher abundance. To estimate how each clone was distributed across memory phenotypes, clonotype frequencies in memory subsets were weighted by the numbers of FACS-sorted cells. TCRdb took the public reads, trimmed them with fastp at Q25, ran MiXCR for clone calling and kept in-frame beta chains. Rows are combined by CDR3 protein, so each entry shows the most common genes and DNA. TCRdb, not the authors, supplied the V and J calls. For this sample the table gives tens of thousands of distinct CDR3 sequences, of which approximately 3.5% were detected only once. The top ten clones comprise approximately 0.94% of the sample.

This clonotype was obtained from a man aged 18 to 29 who received the YFV17D yellow fever vaccine. Here the chain combines TRBV20-1 and TRBJ1-6, with TRBD1 as a weak D call on 5 bases. The material was PBMCs, either bulk or a sorted T-cell subset (CD4+, CD8+, memory, or dextramer-sorted; not recorded which), obtained more than 35 days after the first yellow fever vaccination. The encoded CDR3 is CSARGRDPSPLHF. The DNA is as follows: TGCAGTGCTAGAGGACGGGACCCTTCACCCCTCCACTTT.